The 8 T cell receptor beta chains below come from one sample, sequenced in a study of shared clonotypes between healthy human individuals. Assay used: immunoSEQ multiplex PCR; TCRdb lists only in-frame clones, some missing. The table shows around 2,000,000 clones, with 95% occurring only once. The sample was naive CD4+ T cells sorted from blood. Subset noted: CD45RA+ positively selected. All receptors derive from a man aged 18 to 29 in good health.

The gene calls are TRBV7-2 and TRBJ2-7; D uncertain. The CDR3 is 15 amino acids. Germline V CDR1 and CDR2: SGHTA, FQGNSA. Trimming took off 2 bases at V and 6 bases at J, with 17 bases between the two ends. The CDR3 protein is CASSLLGQTKGEQYF. The CDR3 coding sequence is TGTGCCAGCAGCTTACTGGGCCAGACGAAGGGCGAGCAGTACTTC. Supplemented by reference TRBV7-2 and TRBJ2-7, the full variable domain reads GAGVSQSPSNKVTEKGKDVELRCDPISGHTALYWYRQSLGQGLEFLIYFQGNSAPDKSGLPSDRFSAERTGGSVSTLTIQRTQQEDSAVYLCASSLLGQTKGEQYFGPGTRLTVT.

The CDR3 bases are TGTGCCAGCAGCTCGCAGCGGGTGCGAAGACCCGGGGAGCTGTTTTTT. Its translation: CASSSQRVRRPGELFF. This chain links TRBV13 with TRBJ2-2, with D perhaps matching TRBD2 (6 bases). CDR1 and CDR2 (germline): PRHDT, FYEKMQ (reference sequence). CDR3 length: 16 residues. Trimming shortened V by 4 bases and J by 6 bases, and 18 bases separated the two germline ends.

This sequence joins TRBV5-6 and TRBJ2-7; D is unresolved. This CDR3 contains 15 residues. Germline loops: CDR1 SGHDT, CDR2 YYEEEE. Trimming left V 0 bases short and J 0 bases short, with 10 bases between. The CDR3 reads CASSLDGLVSYEQYF. The CDR3, as DNA: TGTGCCAGCAGCTTGGACGGGCTCGTCTCCTACGAGCAGTACTTC.

The CDR3 region is CATQAGWGAGTEAFF. CDR3 DNA: TGTGCCACCCAGGCCGGGTGGGGCGCGGGCACTGAAGCTTTCTTT. The chain uses TRBV19 and TRBJ1-1; D possibly corresponds to TRBD1 (5 bases). Trimming removed 10 bases at V and 4 bases at J, with 22 bases between. In germline, CDR1 is LNHDA, CDR2 SQIVND (reference sequence). The CDR3 has 15 residues.

V and J are TRBV7-2 and TRBJ1-2; 8 nucleotides agree with TRBD1. The CDR3 totals 14 residues. CDR1 is SGHTA, CDR2 FQGNSA, per germline. With 4 bases clipped from V and 8 bases from J, the junction kept 9 bases outside the gene matches. In DNA form, the CDR3 reads TGTGCCAGCAGCTCTCAACGGACAGGGCAAGGCTACACCTTC. Translating gives CASSSQRTGQGYTF.

CDR3 nucleotides: TGTGCCAGCAGCGTCCACAGGCAACCCTCGGCCAAAAACATTCAGTACTTC. This encodes CASSVHRQPSAKNIQYF. This chain uses TRBV11-2 with TRBJ2-4; possibly TRBD1 for D (5 bases). The V and J ends lost 5 bases and 1 base respectively, with 18 bases between them. In germline, CDR1 is SGHAT, CDR2 FQNNGV. CDR3 length: 17 residues.

V gene TRBV5-1 combines with J gene TRBJ2-1, with D perhaps given as TRBD1 or TRBD2 (5 bases each). The V end lost 3 bases, the J end lost 5 bases, and 12 bases lay between the germline ends. Germline-derived CDR1 and CDR2 are SGHRS and YFSETQ. The length of the CDR3 is 14 residues. CDR3 DNA sequence: TGCGCCAGCAGCTCTGGAGGCAGGGACAATGAGCAGTTCTTC. Translating it yields CASSSGGRDNEQFF.

The sample holds one count of this clone. The rearrangement joins TRBV4-1 to TRBJ1-2, with D uncertain. V lost 1 base and J lost 3, with 21 bases in between. From germline, CDR1 is MGHRA and CDR2 YSYEKL. CDR3 size: 18 residues. The CDR3 spells CASSQGARGRTEDYGYTF. As DNA, the CDR3 is TGCGCCAGCAGCCAAGGAGCGCGCGGTCGAACGGAGGACTATGGCTACACCTTC.